The clone carrying this TCR beta chain was seen more than once but under ten times. The authors' processing: Reference gene primers were amplified, and this amplification served to estimate nucleated cell counts. Sequenced by immunoSEQ multiplex PCR; TCRdb stores in-frame clones only, minus some. That table is the source of V, J and clone size, and D and trimming were worked out from the DNA. The profile shows more than 85,000 clones, about 80% of them singletons. The data derive from a study of blood T cell repertoires in COVID-19. Study details: The study drew acute and convalescent COVID-19 samples from the United States, Italy and Spain. In each case, the material was cDNA or gDNA derived from T cells, B-cell-depleted T cells, or PBMCs.

The CDR3 has 13 amino acids. J was trimmed by 3 bases and V by 5 bases; bases with no gene match: 4. Germline loops: CDR1 MDHEN, CDR2 SYDVKM. This sequence originates from a man between 65 and 85 years old with acute or convalescent COVID-19. The chain is built from TRBV28 and TRBJ2-7; 7 nucleotides line up with TRBD1. Sequenced material: peripheral blood. CDR3 DNA: TGTGCCAGCAGTGTCCGGGACAGCTACGAGCAGTACTTC. This sequence encodes CASSVRDSYEQYF.